This entry lists 25 T cell receptor beta chains sequenced from one sample in a study of control samples from healthy donors and cancer patients. Repertoires were generated with immunoSEQ multiplex PCR, while TCRdb's copy carries only in-frame clones and drops some. The sample yields 170,000 or so clones, 94% seen once. Sequenced: blood. These receptors were obtained from a woman aged 18-29 years in good health.

This clone was recorded once. The chain links TRBV3-1 (or the pseudogene TRBV3-2) to TRBJ1-2; tentatively, D is TRBD1 (5 bases). Germline CDR1 reads LGHDT; CDR2 reads YNNKEL (reference sequence). Trimming stripped 1 base from V and 3 bases from J, with 6 bases between. The CDR3 sequence is 13 residues long. CDR3 DNA: TGTGCCAGCAGCCAAGGGGACTACTATGGCTACACCTTC. Translated: CASSQGDYYGYTF.

This chain uses TRBV6-6 with TRBJ2-5; 9 positions agree with TRBD1. In germline, CDR1 is MNHNY, CDR2 SVGAGI (reference sequence). This CDR3 is 15 amino acids long. J gave up 3 bases and V 5 bases, and 7 bases lay outside the gene matches. Written as DNA, the CDR3 is TGTGCCAGCAGTCGGACAGGGGTAAGTAAAGAGACCCAGTACTTC. Amino acid sequence: CASSRTGVSKETQYF.

This sequence joins TRBV2 and TRBJ2-5; TRBD2 matches at 7 bases. The CDR3 contains 16 residues. The ends lost 5 bases at V and 5 bases at J; junction bases unmatched: 14. Germline V CDR1 and CDR2: SNHLY, FYNNEI. The CDR3 DNA reads TGTGCCAGCAGTCCAGCGATAGGCGGGAGTGGGGAGACCCAGTACTTC. Encoded protein: CASSPAIGGSGETQYF.

This chain connects TRBV13 to TRBJ2-3; D uncertain. The length of the CDR3 is 12 residues. Germline assignment: CDR1 PRHDT and CDR2 FYEKMQ (reference sequence). V was trimmed by 0 bases and J by 6 bases, leaving 4 bases between them. In DNA, the CDR3 is TGTGCCAGCAGCTTAGGTTGGGATACGCAGTATTTT. It encodes CASSLGWDTQYF.

V and J are TRBV28 and TRBJ2-2; tentatively, D is TRBD2 (7 bases). CDR3 size: 15 residues. CDR1 is MDHEN and CDR2 is SYDVKM in the germline V gene. The V and J ends lost 3 bases and 6 bases respectively, with 14 bases between them. In DNA form, the CDR3 reads TGTGCCAGCAGTTTGGGAGGAGGGGGGGCCGGGGAGCTGTTTTTT. It yields the protein CASSLGGGGAGELFF.

This rearrangement joins TRBV10-3 to TRBJ2-1; no definite D call. The V gene lost 5 bases and the J gene lost 8 bases, with 16 bases spanning the gap. The CDR3 has 14 residues. Germline-derived CDR1 and CDR2 are ENHRY and SYGVKD. The CDR3 loop is CAISSILSDHEQFF. The CDR3 nucleotides are TGTGCCATCAGTTCAATTCTGTCAGACCATGAGCAGTTCTTC.

The rearrangement joins TRBV10-1 to TRBJ1-4, with 7 bases fitting TRBD1. The CDR3 runs 14 residues. The germline CDR1 and CDR2 sequences are WNHNN and SYGVQD (reference sequence). The V gene end was trimmed by 3 bases and the J gene end by 7 bases; junction bases not matched to a gene: 5. CDR3 region: CASSEGGSSEKLFF. The CDR3 DNA follows: TGCGCCAGCAGTGAAGGGGGCAGCAGTGAAAAACTGTTTTTT.

This sequence joins TRBV7-2 and TRBJ1-5; 10 bases match TRBD1. Germline lookup yields CDR1 SGHTA and CDR2 FQGNSA. V gave up 5 bases and J gave up 4 bases; unmatched junction bases: 11. This CDR3 is 17 amino acids long. The CDR3 sequence is CASSPGQGKIWNQPQHF. The CDR3, as DNA: TGTGCCAGCAGCCCGGGACAGGGGAAGATATGGAATCAGCCCCAGCATTTT.

This chain joins TRBV21-1 and TRBJ1-2; the table assigns TRBD1, which was not confirmed against the DNA. TRBV21-1 is a known pseudogene. CDR3 length: 22 amino acids. The CDR3 loop reads CASSKVVCWGHMGRVGIYGYTF. In DNA form, the CDR3 reads TGTGCCAGCAGCAAAGTAGTTTGTTGGGGACATATGGGGCGCGTAGGTATCTATGGCTACACCTTC.

The chain links TRBV11-2 to TRBJ1-2; 8 nucleotides match TRBD1. The CDR3 runs 18 residues. Trimming at V came to 1 base and at J to 1 base, leaving 11 bases not matched to a gene. Germline loops: CDR1 SGHAT, CDR2 FQNNGV. DNA for the CDR3: TGTGCCAGCAGCTTAGGGGTGGCAGGGGGCGCGGGTAACTATGGCTACACCTTC. Protein sequence: CASSLGVAGGAGNYGYTF.

The chain recombines TRBV18 with TRBJ1-2; possible D gene TRBD1, 5 bases. The CDR3 sequence is 15 residues long. The V and J ends lost 0 bases and 1 base respectively, with 9 bases between them. CDR1 and CDR2 from the germline V gene are KGHSH and LQKENI. CDR3 bases: TGTGCCAGCTCACCACCGTATGGGGGTAACTATGGCTACACCTTC. It yields the protein CASSPPYGGNYGYTF.

This clone has only one observation. CDR3 sequence reads: CASSVRYNEKLFF. In DNA form, the CDR3 reads TGTGCCAGCAGCGTACGCTATAATGAAAAACTGTTTTTT. This chain links TRBV11-3 with TRBJ1-4; unclear D gene. CDR3 length: 13 residues. Trimming stripped 5 bases from V and 4 bases from J, with 8 bases between. Looked up from germline, CDR1 is SGHNT and CDR2 is YENEEA.

The chain has TRBV7-9 and TRBJ1-1; 8 bases are a match to TRBD1. This CDR3 has 15 amino acids. Germline V gives CDR1 SEHNR, CDR2 FQNEAQ (reference sequence). After removal of 5 bases from V and 4 bases from J, the junction contained 9 bases not matched to a gene. The CDR3 coding sequence is TGTGCCAGCAGCCCGATTGGACAGGGCGGCACTGAAGCTTTCTTT. It encodes CASSPIGQGGTEAFF. The entire variable domain, with the rest obtained from reference TRBV7-9 and TRBJ1-1, is as follows: DTGVSQNPRHKITKRGQNVTFRCDPISEHNRLYWYRQTLGQGPEFLTYFQNEAQLEKSRLLSDRFSAERPKGSFSTLEIQRTEQGDSAMYLCASSPIGQGGTEAFFGQGTRLTVV.

The chain uses TRBV27 and TRBJ2-3; the match to TRBD2 covers 8 bases. V lost 6 bases and J lost 1; bases outside the gene matches: 6. This CDR3 has 15 amino acids. Germline CDR1 and CDR2: MNHEY and SMNVEV (reference sequence). Here the CDR3 reads CASSQTTSGTDTQYF. DNA for the CDR3: TGTGCCAGCAGCCAAACGACTAGCGGCACAGATACGCAGTATTTT.

The rearrangement links TRBV27 to TRBJ2-7, with D possibly TRBD2 on 6 matching bases. The CDR3 covers 14 residues. The V gene's germline CDR1 is MNHEY and CDR2 SMNVEV (reference sequence). Between the trimmed V and J ends, which lost 0 bases and 3 bases, there was a span of 9 bases. CDR3 protein: CASSLSGGVYEQYF. CDR3 DNA sequence: TGTGCCAGCAGTTTATCGGGGGGAGTCTACGAGCAGTACTTC.

The chain recombines TRBV5-6 with TRBJ2-7, with D perhaps TRBD1 or TRBD2 (6 bases each). The V end was cut by 0 bases, the J end by 7 bases, with 8 bases between. The CDR3 is made up of 12 amino acids. The V gene's germline CDR1 is SGHDT and CDR2 YYEEEE. DNA for the CDR3: TGTGCCAGCAGCTTGGGGAGGGGGGAGCAGTACTTC. Translating gives CASSLGRGEQYF.

V is TRBV7-2 and J is TRBJ2-3; D not certain. V dropped 4 bases and J dropped 3 bases, with 8 bases sitting between them. Per germline, CDR1 SGHTA and CDR2 FQGNSA. The CDR3 is 13 residues long. The CDR3 region is CASSSRRTDTQYF. CDR3 sequence (DNA): TGTGCCAGCAGCTCCCGGCGGACAGATACGCAGTATTTT. The full variable domain, with the rest looked up from reference TRBV7-2 and TRBJ2-3, is GAGVSQSPSNKVTEKGKDVELRCDPISGHTALYWYRQSLGQGLEFLIYFQGNSAPDKSGLPSDRFSAERTGGSVSTLTIQRTQQEDSAVYLCASSSRRTDTQYFGPGTRLTVL.

The chain joins TRBV28 to TRBJ1-2; 7 bases align to TRBD1. In germline, CDR1 is MDHEN, CDR2 SYDVKM. V lost 4 bases, J lost 11 bases, and 7 bases stayed unmatched. This CDR3 spans 12 amino acids. As DNA, the CDR3 is TGTGCCAGCAGTTCCGACAGGGTGAGATACACCTTC. Its translation is CASSSDRVRYTF.

This clone was seen at least ten times. The chain joins TRBV6-2 or TRBV6-3 to TRBJ1-1, with a weak D call TRBD1 (6 bases). This CDR3 comprises 13 residues. Between the trimmed V and J ends, which lost 4 bases and 1 base, there was a span of 7 bases. Germline CDR1 and CDR2: MNHEY and SVGEGT. The CDR3 region has the DNA TGTGCCAGCAGTTGGACAGCGAACACTGAAGCTTTCTTT. It specifies CASSWTANTEAFF.

The chain uses TRBV27 and TRBJ2-3; no definite D call. V lost 2 bases and J lost 0, with 3 bases in between. CDR1 is MNHEY, CDR2 SMNVEV, per germline (reference sequence). This CDR3 has 13 residues. The CDR3 coding sequence is TGTGCCAGCAGTTTACAAAGCACAGATACGCAGTATTTT. It is translated as CASSLQSTDTQYF.

This sequence joins TRBV19 and TRBJ1-2; D gene uncertain. Germline V CDR1 and CDR2: LNHDA, SQIVND (reference sequence). V shed 4 bases and J shed 3 bases, with 15 bases lying between them. This CDR3 region has 15 residues. The CDR3 loop reads CASSTPGEIYYGYTF. In DNA, the CDR3 is TGTGCCAGTAGTACACCGGGAGAAATATACTATGGCTACACCTTC.

The rearrangement links TRBV28 to TRBJ1-2; D ambiguous. Trimming removed 5 bases from V and 4 bases from J, with 17 bases in between. The CDR3 runs to 15 residues. Germline V CDR1 and CDR2: MDHEN, SYDVKM. CDR3 loop: CASSLRQDGVYGYTF. In DNA, the CDR3 is TGTGCCAGCAGTCTTCGCCAGGACGGGGTCTATGGCTACACCTTC.

The rearrangement links TRBV4-1 to TRBJ1-4, with a weak D call TRBD1 (5 bases). The ends were cut back, 4 bases at V and 3 bases at J, with 15 bases in the middle. The CDR3 is 16 amino acids. Germline loops: CDR1 MGHRA, CDR2 YSYEKL. CDR3 bases: TGCGCCAGCAGCCTGGGGGTAGGCTTGTCTAATGAAAAACTGTTTTTT. This translates into CASSLGVGLSNEKLFF.

V is TRBV4-1 and J is TRBJ1-5; 8 bases fit TRBD1. V lost 0 bases and J lost 6; bases outside the gene matches: 16. The germline gives CDR1 MGHRA, CDR2 YSYEKL. The CDR3 totals 19 residues. CDR3 DNA: TGCGCCAGCAGCCAAGAGATCCGACTGACAGGGGATTTTATTCAGCCCCAGCATTTT. Translating it yields CASSQEIRLTGDFIQPQHF.

The chain joins TRBV23-1 to TRBJ2-6; 8 bases line up with TRBD1. TRBV23-1 is recorded as an ORF, its role being uncertain. V dropped 6 bases and J dropped 2; count of bases not matched to a gene: 6. CDR3 length: 16 residues. CDR3 protein: CASRDRVQAGANVLTF. CDR3 nucleotide sequence: TGCGCCAGCAGGGACAGGGTTCAGGCTGGGGCCAACGTCCTGACTTTC.